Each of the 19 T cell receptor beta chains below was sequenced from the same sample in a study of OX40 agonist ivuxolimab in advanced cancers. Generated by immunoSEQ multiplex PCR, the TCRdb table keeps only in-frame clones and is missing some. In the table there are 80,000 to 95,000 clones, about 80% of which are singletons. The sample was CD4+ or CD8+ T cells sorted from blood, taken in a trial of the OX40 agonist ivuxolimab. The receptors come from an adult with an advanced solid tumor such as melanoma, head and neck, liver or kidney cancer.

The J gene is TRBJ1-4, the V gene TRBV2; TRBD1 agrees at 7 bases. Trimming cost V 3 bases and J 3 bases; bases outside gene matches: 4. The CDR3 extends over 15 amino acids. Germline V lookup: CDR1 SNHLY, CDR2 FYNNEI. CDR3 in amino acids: CASSEGQSPNEKLFF. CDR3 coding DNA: TGTGCCAGCAGTGAGGGACAGTCCCCTAATGAAAAACTGTTTTTT.

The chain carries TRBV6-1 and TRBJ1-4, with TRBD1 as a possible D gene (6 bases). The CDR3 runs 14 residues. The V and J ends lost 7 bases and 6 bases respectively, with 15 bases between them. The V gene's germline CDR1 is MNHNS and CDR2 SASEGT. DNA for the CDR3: TGTGCCAGCAAATACAGGGCCGGTGATGAAAAACTGTTTTTT. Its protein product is CASKYRAGDEKLFF.

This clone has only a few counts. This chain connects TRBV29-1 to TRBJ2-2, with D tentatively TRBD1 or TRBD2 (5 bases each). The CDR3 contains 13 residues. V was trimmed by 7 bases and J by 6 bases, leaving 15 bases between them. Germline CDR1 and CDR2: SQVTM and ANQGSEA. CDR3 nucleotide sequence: TGCAGCGCCGACCCAGGGACCTCCGGGGAGCTGTTTTTT. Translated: CSADPGTSGELFF.

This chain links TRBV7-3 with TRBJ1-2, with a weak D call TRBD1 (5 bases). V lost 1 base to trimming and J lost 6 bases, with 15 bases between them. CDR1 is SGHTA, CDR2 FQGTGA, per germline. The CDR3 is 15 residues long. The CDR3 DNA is TGTGCCAGCAGCTTAAATGCAGGGACGAGGAATGGCTACACCTTC. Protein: CASSLNAGTRNGYTF.

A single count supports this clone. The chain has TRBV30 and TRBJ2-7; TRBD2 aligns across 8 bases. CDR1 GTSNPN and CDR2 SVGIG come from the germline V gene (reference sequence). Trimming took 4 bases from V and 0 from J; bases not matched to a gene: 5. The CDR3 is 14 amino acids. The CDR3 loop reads CAWTHGGDSYEQYF. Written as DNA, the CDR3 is TGTGCCTGGACCCACGGGGGGGACTCCTACGAGCAGTACTTC.

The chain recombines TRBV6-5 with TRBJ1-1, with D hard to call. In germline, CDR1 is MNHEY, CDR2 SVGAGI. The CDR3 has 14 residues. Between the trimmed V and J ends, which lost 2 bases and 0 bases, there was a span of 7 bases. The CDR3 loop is CASSYNPMNTEAFF. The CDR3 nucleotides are TGTGCCAGCAGTTACAACCCCATGAACACTGAAGCTTTCTTT.

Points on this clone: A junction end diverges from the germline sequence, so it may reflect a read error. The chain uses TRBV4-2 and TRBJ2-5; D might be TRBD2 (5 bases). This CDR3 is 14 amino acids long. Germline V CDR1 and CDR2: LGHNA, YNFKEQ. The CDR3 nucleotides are TGTGCCAGCAGCGAAGAGGGCCCGAAAGAGACCCAGTACTTC. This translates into CASSEEGPKETQYF.

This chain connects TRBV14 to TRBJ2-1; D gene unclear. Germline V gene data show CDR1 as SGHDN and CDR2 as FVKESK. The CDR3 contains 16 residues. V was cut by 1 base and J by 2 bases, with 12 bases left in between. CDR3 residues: CASSQGMALAYNEQFF. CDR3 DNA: TGTGCCAGCAGCCAAGGAATGGCCCTGGCCTACAATGAGCAGTTCTTC.

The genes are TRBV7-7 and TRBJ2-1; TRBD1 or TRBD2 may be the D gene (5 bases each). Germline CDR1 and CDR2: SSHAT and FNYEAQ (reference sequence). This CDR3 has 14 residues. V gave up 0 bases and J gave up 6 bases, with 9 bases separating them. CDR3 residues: CASSLAGDGNEQFF. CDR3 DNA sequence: TGTGCCAGCAGCTTAGCTGGGGACGGCAATGAGCAGTTCTTC.

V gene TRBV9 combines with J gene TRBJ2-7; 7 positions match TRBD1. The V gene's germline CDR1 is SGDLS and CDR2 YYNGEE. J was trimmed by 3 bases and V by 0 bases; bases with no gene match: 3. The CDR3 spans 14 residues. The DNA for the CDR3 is TGTGCCAGCAGCGTAGGACAGGGTGGCTACGAGCAGTACTTC. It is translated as CASSVGQGGYEQYF.

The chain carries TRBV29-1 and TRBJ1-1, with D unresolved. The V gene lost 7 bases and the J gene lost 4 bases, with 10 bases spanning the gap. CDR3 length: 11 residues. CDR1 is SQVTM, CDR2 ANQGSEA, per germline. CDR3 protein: CSGIGGTEAFF. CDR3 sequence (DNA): TGCAGCGGTATAGGCGGCACTGAAGCTTTCTTT.

DNA of the CDR3: TGCGCCAGCAGCTTGGATGTTGGGGCTTACGAGCAGTACTTC. This gives the protein CASSLDVGAYEQYF. This chain joins TRBV5-1 and TRBJ2-7; perhaps TRBD1 as D (5 bases). CDR3 size: 14 residues. The germline CDR1 and CDR2 sequences are SGHRS and YFSETQ. Trimming stripped 0 bases from V and 4 bases from J, with 11 bases between.

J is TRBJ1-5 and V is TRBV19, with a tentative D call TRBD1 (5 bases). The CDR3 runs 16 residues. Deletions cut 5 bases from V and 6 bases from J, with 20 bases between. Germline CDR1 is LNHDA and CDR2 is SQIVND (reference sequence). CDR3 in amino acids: CASSLSTGTGFQPQHF. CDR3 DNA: TGTGCCAGTAGTTTGTCCACCGGGACGGGGTTTCAGCCCCAGCATTTT.

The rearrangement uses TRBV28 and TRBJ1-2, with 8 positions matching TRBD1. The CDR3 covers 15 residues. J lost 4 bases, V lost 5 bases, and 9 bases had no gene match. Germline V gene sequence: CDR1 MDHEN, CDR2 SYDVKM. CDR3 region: CASSPSGQDIYGYTF. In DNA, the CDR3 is TGTGCCAGCAGTCCCTCGGGACAGGACATCTATGGCTACACCTTC.

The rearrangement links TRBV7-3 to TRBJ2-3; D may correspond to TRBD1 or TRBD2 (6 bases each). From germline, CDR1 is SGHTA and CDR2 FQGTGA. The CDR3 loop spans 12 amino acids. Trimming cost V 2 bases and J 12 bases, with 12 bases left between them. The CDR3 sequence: CASSLRGPPQYF. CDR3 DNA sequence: TGTGCCAGCAGCTTACGGGGGCCTCCCCAGTATTTT.

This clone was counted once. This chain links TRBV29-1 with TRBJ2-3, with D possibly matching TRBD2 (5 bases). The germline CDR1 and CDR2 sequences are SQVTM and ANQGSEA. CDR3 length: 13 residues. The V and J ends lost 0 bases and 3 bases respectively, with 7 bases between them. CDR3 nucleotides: TGCAGCGTTGAAGAACCGGGGACAGATACGCAGTATTTT. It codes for CSVEEPGTDTQYF.

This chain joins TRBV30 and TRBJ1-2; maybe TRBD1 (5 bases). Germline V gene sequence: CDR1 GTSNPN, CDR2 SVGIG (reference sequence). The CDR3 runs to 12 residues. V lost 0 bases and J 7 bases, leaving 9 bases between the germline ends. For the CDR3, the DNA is TGTGCCTGGAGTGTGGCAGGGAGTGGCTACACCTTC. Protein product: CAWSVAGSGYTF.

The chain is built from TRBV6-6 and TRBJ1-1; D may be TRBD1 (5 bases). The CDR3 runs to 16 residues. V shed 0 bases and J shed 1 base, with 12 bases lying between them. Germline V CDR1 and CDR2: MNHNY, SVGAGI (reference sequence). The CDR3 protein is CASSYSTARSNTEAFF. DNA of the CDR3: TGTGCCAGCAGTTACTCGACAGCCAGGTCGAACACTGAAGCTTTCTTT.

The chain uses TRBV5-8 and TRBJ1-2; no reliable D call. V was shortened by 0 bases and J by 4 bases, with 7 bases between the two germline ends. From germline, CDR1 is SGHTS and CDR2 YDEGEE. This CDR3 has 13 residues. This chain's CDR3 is CASSLVPAYGYTF. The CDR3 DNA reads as TGTGCCAGCAGCTTGGTTCCGGCCTATGGCTACACCTTC.